The T cell receptor (beta chain) described here comes from a study of T cells in localized non-small cell lung cancer. Regarding this clone: Its antigen is not known.

Points from the study as a whole: Uninvolved adjacent lung showed the highest T cell clonality, exceeding tumor. One tumor region alone was sequenced, and heterogeneity therefore remains possible.

Data came from immunoSEQ multiplex PCR; TCRdb stores just in-frame clones and leaves some out. This sample carries about 22,000 clones, 80% to 90% of them seen once, and the ten largest clones take roughly 23%. CDR1 and CDR2 (germline): WNHNN, SYGVQD (reference sequence). The J segment lost 2 bases and the V segment lost 1 base, leaving 16 bases of the junction unmatched. The length of the CDR3 is 20 residues. The clonotype comes from a man aged 40 to 69 with stage II squamous cell lung carcinoma. V and J are TRBV10-1 and TRBJ2-7; 11 bases are shared with TRBD2. The starting material was PBMCs, obtained before any cancer treatment. The CDR3 region has the DNA TGCGCCAGCAGTGAGTTTAGCGGGGGGGATAAAACCAACCTCCCCTACGAGCAGTACTTC. Translation gives CASSEFSGGDKTNLPYEQYF.